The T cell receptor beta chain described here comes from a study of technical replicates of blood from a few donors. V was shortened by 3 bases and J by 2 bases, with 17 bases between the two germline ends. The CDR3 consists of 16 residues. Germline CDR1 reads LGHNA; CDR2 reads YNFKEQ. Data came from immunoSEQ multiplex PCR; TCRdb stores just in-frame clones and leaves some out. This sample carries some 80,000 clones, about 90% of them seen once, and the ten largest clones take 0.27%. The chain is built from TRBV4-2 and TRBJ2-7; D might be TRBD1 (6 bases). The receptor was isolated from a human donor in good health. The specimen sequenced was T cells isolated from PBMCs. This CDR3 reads CASSHTARTDTYEQYF. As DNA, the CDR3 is TGTGCCAGCAGCCACACCGCACGGACAGACACCTACGAGCAGTACTTC.